This TCR beta chain was obtained from a study of blood T cells in healthy people across ages. Trimming removed 3 bases from V and 5 bases from J, with 10 bases in between. This CDR3 comprises 13 residues. Primed by a sample-barcoded 5' primer and a J-beta primer mix, a second PCR proceeded for roughly 6 to 12 cycles. Researchers report that a template-switch adaptor with 12 random nucleotides tagged each cDNA molecule. The study obtained at least 2.5 million CDR3-containing paired-end reads from every sample. TCRdb redid the calling of the 5' RACE reads with MiXCR, one entry per CDR3 protein. Of about 1.8 million distinct CDR3 sequences listed, roughly 52% are singletons. Samples each yielded at least 5 micrograms of total RNA. Worth noting for this clonotype: The antigen is unknown.

General study results and limits: The recorded TCR beta diversity per million T cells decreased in a roughly linear manner with age.

V usage is TRBV12-3 or TRBV12-4 and J usage is TRBJ1-1; D is undetermined. The source of this sequence is a middle-aged woman in good health. Specimen: blood. CDR3 in DNA: TGTGCCAGCAGTTTGGAGGTTAAAACTGAAGCTTTCTTT. Its protein is CASSLEVKTEAFF.